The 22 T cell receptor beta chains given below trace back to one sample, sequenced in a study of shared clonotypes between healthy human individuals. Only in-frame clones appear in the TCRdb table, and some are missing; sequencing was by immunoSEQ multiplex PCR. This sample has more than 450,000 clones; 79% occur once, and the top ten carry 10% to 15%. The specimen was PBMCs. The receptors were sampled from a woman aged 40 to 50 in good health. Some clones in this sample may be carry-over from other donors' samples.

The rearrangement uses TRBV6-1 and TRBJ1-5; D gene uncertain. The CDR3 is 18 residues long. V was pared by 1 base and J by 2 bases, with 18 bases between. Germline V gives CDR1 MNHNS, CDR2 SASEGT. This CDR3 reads CASSEGFPWGSGNQPQHF. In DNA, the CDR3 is TGTGCCAGCAGTGAAGGATTTCCCTGGGGTAGCGGCAATCAGCCCCAGCATTTT.

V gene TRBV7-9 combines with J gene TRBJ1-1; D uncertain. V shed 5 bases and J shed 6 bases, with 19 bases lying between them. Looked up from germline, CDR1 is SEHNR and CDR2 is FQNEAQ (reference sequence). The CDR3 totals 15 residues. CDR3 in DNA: TGTGCCAGCAGCGTACCAACGGGTGAGGTAGCTGAAGCTTTCTTT. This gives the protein CASSVPTGEVAEAFF.

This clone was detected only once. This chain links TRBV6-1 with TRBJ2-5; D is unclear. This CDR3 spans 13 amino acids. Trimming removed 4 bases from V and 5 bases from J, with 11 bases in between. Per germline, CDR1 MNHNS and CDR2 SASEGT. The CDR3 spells CASSVDKGETQYF. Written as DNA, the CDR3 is TGTGCCAGCAGTGTAGACAAAGGGGAGACCCAGTACTTC.

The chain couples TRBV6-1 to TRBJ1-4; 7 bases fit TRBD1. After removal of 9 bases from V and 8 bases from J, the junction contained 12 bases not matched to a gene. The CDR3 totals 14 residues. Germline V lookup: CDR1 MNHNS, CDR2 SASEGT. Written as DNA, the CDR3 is TGTGCCAGTAGGACCGGGACAGCTTCAGAAAAACTGTTTTTT. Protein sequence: CASRTGTASEKLFF.

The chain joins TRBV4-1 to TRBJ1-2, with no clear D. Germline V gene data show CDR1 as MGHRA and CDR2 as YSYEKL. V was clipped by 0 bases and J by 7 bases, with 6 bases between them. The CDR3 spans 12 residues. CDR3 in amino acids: CASSQDRSGYTF. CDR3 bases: TGCGCCAGCAGCCAAGACAGGAGTGGCTACACCTTC.

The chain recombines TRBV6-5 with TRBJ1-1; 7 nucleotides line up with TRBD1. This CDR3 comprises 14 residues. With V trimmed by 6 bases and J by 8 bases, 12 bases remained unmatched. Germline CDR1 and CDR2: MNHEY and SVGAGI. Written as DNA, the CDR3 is TGTGCCAGCAGCCCGTACCGGGACAGCGCCGAAGCTTTCTTT. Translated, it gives CASSPYRDSAEAFF.

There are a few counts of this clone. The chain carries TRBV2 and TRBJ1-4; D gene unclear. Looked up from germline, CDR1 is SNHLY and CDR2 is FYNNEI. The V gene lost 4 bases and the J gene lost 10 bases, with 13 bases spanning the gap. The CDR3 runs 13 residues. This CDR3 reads CASSVNGPVKLFF. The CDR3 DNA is TGTGCCAGCAGTGTGAATGGGCCGGTAAAACTGTTTTTT. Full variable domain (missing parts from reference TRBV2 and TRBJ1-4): EPEVTQTPSHQVTQMGQEVILRCVPISNHLYFYWYRQILGQKVEFLVSFYNNEISEKSEIFDDQFSVERPDGSNFTLKIRSTKLEDSAMYFCASSVNGPVKLFFGSGTQLSVL.

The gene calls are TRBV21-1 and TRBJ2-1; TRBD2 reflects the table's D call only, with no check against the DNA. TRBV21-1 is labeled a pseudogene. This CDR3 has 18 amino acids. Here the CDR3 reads CASSKALGGRAGTNEQFF. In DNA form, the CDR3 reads TGTGCCAGCAGCAAAGCGCTAGGAGGGAGGGCCGGGACCAATGAGCAGTTCTTC.

CDR3 sequence: CASSFSGQGNYGYTF. The CDR3, as DNA: TGTGCCAGCAGTTTTTCAGGACAGGGAAACTATGGCTACACCTTC. The chain recombines TRBV27 with TRBJ1-2, with 8 bases aligning to TRBD1. Germline CDR1 reads MNHEY; CDR2 reads SMNVEV (reference sequence). The J segment lost 2 bases and the V segment lost 3 bases, leaving 5 bases of the junction unmatched. The CDR3 runs 15 residues.

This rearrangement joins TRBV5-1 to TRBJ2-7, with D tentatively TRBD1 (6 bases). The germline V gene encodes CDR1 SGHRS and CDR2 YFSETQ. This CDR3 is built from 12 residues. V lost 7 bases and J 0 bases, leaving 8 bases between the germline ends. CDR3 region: CASRDTSYEQYF. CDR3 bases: TGCGCCAGCCGGGACACCTCCTACGAGCAGTACTTC.

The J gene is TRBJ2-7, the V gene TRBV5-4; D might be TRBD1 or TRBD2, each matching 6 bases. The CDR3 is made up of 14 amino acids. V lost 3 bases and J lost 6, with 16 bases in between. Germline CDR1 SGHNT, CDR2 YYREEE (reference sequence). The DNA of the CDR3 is TGTGCCAGCAGCTCGGGGGCCTTCCTAACCGAGCAGTACTTC. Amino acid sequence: CASSSGAFLTEQYF.

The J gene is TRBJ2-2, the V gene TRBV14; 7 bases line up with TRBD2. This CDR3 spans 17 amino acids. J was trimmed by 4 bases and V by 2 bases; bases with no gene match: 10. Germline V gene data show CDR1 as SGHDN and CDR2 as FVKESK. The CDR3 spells CASSQTLGLWGTGELFF. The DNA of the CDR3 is TGTGCCAGCAGCCAAACATTGGGACTATGGGGCACCGGGGAGCTGTTTTTT.

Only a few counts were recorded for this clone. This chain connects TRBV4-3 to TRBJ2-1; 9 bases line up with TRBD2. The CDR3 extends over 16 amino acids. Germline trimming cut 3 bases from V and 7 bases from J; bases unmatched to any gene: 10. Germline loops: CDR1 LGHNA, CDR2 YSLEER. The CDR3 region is CASSHISGSGGNEQFF. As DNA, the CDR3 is TGCGCCAGCAGCCACATTAGCGGGAGCGGCGGGAATGAGCAGTTCTTC.

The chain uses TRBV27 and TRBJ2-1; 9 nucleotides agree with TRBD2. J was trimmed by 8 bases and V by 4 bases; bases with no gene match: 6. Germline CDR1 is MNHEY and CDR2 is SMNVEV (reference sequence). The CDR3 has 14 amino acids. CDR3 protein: CASSSLAGRDEQFF. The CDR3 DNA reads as TGTGCCAGCAGTTCTCTAGCGGGAAGGGATGAGCAGTTCTTC.

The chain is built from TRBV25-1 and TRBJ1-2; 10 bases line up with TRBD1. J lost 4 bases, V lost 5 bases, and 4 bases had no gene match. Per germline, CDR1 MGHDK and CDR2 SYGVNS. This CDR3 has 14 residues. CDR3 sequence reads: CASSHRDRGYGYTF. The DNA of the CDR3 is TGTGCCAGCAGTCACCGGGACAGGGGCTATGGCTACACCTTC.

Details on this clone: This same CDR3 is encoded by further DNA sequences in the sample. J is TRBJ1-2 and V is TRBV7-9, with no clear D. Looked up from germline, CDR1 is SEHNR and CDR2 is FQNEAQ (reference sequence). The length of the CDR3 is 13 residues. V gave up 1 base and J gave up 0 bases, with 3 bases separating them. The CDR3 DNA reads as TGTGCCAGCAGCTTAGGGGCTAACTATGGCTACACCTTC. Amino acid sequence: CASSLGANYGYTF.

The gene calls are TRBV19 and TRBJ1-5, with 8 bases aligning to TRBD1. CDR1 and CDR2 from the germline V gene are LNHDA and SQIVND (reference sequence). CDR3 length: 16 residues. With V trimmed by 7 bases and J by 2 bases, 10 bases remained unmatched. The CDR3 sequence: CASTAQGGRGNQPQHF. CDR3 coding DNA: TGTGCCAGTACCGCACAGGGGGGAAGAGGCAATCAGCCCCAGCATTTT.

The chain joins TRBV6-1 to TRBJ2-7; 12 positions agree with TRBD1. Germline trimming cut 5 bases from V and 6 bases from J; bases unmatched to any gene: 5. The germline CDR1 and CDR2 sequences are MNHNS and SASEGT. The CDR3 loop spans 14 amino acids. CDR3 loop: CASSSGTGGAEQYF. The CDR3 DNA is TGTGCCAGCAGTTCCGGGACAGGGGGCGCCGAGCAGTACTTC.

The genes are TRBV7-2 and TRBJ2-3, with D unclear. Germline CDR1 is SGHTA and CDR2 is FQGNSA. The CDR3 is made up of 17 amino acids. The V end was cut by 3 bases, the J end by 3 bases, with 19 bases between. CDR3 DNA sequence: TGTGCCAGCAGCTTGAACGGTGGGCCGGTGAGGACAGATACGCAGTATTTT. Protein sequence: CASSLNGGPVRTDTQYF.

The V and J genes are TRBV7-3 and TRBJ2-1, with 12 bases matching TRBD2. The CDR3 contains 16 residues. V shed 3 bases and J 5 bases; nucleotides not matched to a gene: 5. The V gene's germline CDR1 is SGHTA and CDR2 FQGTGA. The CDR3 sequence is CASSFTGTSGHNEQFF. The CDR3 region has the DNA TGTGCCAGCAGCTTTACCGGGACTAGCGGGCACAATGAGCAGTTCTTC.

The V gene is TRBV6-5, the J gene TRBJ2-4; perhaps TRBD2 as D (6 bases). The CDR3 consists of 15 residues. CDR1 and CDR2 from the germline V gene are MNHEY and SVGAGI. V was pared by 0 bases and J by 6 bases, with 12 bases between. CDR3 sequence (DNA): TGTGCCAGCAGTTACTCGACGGGGGTCTCAAACATTCAGTACTTC. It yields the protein CASSYSTGVSNIQYF.

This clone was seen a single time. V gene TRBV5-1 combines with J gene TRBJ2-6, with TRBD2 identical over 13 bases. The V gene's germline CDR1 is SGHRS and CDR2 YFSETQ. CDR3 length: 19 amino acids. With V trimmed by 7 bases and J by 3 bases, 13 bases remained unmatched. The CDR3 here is CASQPGLAGVVDGANVLTF. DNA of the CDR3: TGCGCCAGCCAACCCGGACTAGCGGGAGTAGTAGATGGGGCCAACGTCCTGACTTTC.